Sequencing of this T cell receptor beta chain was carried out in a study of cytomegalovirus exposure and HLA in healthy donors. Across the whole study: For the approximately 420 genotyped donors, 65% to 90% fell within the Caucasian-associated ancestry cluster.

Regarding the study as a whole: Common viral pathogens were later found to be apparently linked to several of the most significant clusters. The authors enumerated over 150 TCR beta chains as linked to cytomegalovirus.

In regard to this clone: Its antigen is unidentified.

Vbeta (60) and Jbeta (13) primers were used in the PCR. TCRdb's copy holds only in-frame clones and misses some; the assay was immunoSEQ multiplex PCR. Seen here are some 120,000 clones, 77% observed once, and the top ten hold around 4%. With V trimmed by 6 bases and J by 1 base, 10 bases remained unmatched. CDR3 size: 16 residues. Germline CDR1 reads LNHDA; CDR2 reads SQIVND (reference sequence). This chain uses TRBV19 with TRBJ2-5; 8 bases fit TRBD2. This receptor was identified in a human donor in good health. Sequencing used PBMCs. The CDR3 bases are TGTGCCAGTAGGGGAGTAGGGCTAGCGGGCCAAGAGACCCAGTACTTC. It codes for CASRGVGLAGQETQYF.